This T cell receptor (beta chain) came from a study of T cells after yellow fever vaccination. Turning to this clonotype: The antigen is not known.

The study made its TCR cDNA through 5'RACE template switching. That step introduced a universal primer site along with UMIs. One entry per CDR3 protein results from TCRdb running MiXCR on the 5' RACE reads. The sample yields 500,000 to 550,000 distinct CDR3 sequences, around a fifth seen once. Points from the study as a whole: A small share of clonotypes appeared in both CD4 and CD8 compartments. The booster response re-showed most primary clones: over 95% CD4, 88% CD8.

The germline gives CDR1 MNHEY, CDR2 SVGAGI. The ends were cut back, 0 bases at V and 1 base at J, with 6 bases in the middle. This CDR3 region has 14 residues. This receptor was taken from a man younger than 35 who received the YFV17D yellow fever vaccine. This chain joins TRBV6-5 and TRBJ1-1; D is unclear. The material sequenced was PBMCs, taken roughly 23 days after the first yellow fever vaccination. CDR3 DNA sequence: TGTGCCAGCAGTTACTCGAACACGAACACTGAAGCTTTCTTT. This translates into CASSYSNTNTEAFF.